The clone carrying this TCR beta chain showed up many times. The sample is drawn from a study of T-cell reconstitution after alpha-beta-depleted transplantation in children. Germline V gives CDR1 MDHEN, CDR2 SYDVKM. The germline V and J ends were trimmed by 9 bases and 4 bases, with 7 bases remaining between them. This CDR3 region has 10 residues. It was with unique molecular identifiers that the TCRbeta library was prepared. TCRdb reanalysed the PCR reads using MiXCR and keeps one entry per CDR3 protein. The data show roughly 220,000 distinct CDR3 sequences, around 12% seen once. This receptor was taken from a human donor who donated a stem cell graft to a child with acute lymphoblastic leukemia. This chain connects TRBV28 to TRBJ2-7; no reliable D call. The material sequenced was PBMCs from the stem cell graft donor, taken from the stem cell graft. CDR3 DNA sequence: TGTGCCAGTGCGAGGTACGAGCAGTACTTC. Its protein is CASARYEQYF.